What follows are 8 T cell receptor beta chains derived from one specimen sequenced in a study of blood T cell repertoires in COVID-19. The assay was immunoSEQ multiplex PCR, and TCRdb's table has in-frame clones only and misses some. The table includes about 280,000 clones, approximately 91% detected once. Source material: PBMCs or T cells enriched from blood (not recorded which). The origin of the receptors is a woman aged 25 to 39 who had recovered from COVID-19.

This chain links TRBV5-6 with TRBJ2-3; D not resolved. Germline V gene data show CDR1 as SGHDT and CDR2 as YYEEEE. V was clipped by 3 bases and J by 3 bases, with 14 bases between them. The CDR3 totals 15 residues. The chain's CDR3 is CASSSRQRLTDTQYF. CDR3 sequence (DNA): TGTGCCAGCAGCTCTCGTCAGAGACTTACAGATACGCAGTATTTT.

The CDR3 coding sequence is TGTGCCAGCAGCTTAATCAATGAAGCTTTCTTT. Its protein is CASSLINEAFF. The chain recombines TRBV5-6 with TRBJ1-1; D not resolved. The CDR3 spans 11 residues. CDR1 and CDR2 (germline): SGHDT, YYEEEE. The ends were cut back, 2 bases at V and 7 bases at J, with 6 bases in the middle.

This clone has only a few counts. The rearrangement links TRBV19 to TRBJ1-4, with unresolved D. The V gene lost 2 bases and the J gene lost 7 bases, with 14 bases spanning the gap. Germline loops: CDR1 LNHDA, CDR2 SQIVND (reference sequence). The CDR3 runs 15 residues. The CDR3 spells CASSISAGETEKLFF. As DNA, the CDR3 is TGTGCCAGTAGTATATCAGCTGGAGAAACTGAAAAACTGTTTTTT.

DNA of the CDR3: TGTGCCAGTAGTATAGATCTTATAGACACCGGGGAGCTGTTTTTT. This encodes CASSIDLIDTGELFF. This sequence joins TRBV19 and TRBJ2-2, with D uncertain. The V and J ends lost 0 bases and 3 bases respectively, with 8 bases between them. From germline, CDR1 is LNHDA and CDR2 SQIVND (reference sequence). There are 15 residues in the CDR3.

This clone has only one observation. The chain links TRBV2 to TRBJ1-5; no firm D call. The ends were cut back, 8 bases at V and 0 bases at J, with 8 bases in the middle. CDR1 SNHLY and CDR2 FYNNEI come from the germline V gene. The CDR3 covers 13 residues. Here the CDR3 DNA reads TGTGCCAGCGGGAGAGATAGCAATCAGCCCCAGCATTTT. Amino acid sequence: CASGRDSNQPQHF.

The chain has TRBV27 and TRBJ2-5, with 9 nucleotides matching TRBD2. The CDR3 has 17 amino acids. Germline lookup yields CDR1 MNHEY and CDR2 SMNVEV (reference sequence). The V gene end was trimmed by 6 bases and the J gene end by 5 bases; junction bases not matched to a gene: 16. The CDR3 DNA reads TGTGCCAGCAGGGGTATCTGGCGGGAGGGCCCAGGGGAGACCCAGTACTTC. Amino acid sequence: CASRGIWREGPGETQYF.

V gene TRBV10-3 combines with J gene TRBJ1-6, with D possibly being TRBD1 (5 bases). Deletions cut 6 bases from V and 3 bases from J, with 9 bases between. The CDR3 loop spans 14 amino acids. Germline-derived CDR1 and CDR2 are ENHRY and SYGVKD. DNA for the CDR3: TGTGCCATCAGAACGACAGTCTATAATTCACCCCTCCACTTT. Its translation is CAIRTTVYNSPLHF.

Written as DNA, the CDR3 is TGTGCCAGTAGTATACTGGGGACAGGCGGGTACGAGCAGTACTTC. It encodes CASSILGTGGYEQYF. The chain joins TRBV19 to TRBJ2-7; 8 bases match TRBD1. This CDR3 spans 15 amino acids. CDR1 and CDR2 from the germline V gene are LNHDA and SQIVND (reference sequence). V was pared by 2 bases and J by 4 bases, with 7 bases of the junction left unmatched.